A selection of T cell receptor beta chains follows, all from one sample in a study of Graves' ophthalmopathy and Graves' hyperthyroidism. TCRdb reanalysed the multiplex PCR reads using MiXCR and keeps one entry per CDR3 protein. The profile shows about 39,000 distinct CDR3 sequences, approximately 55% of them singletons. Sequenced input: peripheral blood. All receptors come from an adult woman with stable Graves' hyperthyroidism. CDR3s include the opening cysteine and the closing phenylalanine or tryptophan. A D gene is named only where the DNA matches it firmly. Where a row states a size, it is once, few, many or the class of an expanded clone; other rows omit it.

V gene	D gene	J gene	clone size	CDR3 protein	CDR3 DNA
TRBV9	-	TRBJ1-2	many	CASSVSGVRAGTF	TGTGCCAGCAGCGTATCAGGGGTCCGGGCGGGTACCTTC
TRBV19	-	TRBJ2-5	-	CASSIVRRGLEGTQYF	TGTGCAAGTAGTATCGTCCGGAGGGGGCTTGAGGGGACCCAGTACTTC
TRBV20-1	-	TRBJ2-1	few	CSSRSSDEQFF	TGCAGCTCTAGGTCGTCCGATGAGCAGTTCTTC
TRBV3-1	TRBD2	TRBJ2-5	-	CASSHAASGRVETQYF	TGTGCCAGCAGCCATGCGGCTAGCGGGAGGGTCGAGACCCAGTACTTC
TRBV4-1	-	TRBJ2-3	many	CASSPPLRSAQYF	TGCGCCAGCAGCCCCCCCCTCCGTAGTGCGCAGTATTTT
TRBV29-1	-	TRBJ1-1	-	CSVRKGPRTEAFF	TGCAGCGTTCGCAAAGGGCCAAGGACTGAAGCTTTCTTT
TRBV30	TRBD1	TRBJ1-2	many	CAWRVPGQGGGYTF	TGTGCCTGGAGGGTACCGGGACAGGGAGGTGGCTACACCTTC
TRBV28	-	TRBJ1-4	many	CASSPLLFRVRNEKLFF	TGTGCCAGCAGCCCACTCCTATTTAGGGTCCGTAATGAAAAACTGTTTTTT
TRBV30	TRBD1	TRBJ1-5	many	CAWSTGVGNQPQHF	TGTGCCTGGAGCACAGGGGTCGGCAATCAGCCCCAGCATTTT
TRBV5-6	TRBD2	TRBJ2-2	many	CASSSLAGGGSGELFF	TGTGCCAGCAGCAGCCTAGCGGGAGGCGGTAGCGGGGAGCTGTTTTTT
TRBV20-1	TRBD1	TRBJ1-1	many	CSAPGTGGAVTEAFF	TGCAGTGCTCCGGGAACAGGGGGCGCGGTCACTGAAGCTTTCTTT
TRBV20-1	TRBD2	TRBJ2-5	-	CSASSPLREPPKTQYF	TGCAGTGCCAGCAGCCCCCTGCGGGAGCCCCCCAAGACCCAGTACTTC
TRBV4-1	TRBD1	TRBJ1-5	-	CASGQDQGTGDQPQHF	TGCGCCAGCGGCCAAGATCAGGGGACAGGGGATCAGCCCCAGCATTTT
TRBV29-1	-	TRBJ1-2	large	CSVAGGRDNYGYTF	TGCAGCGTTGCGGGGGGCAGGGATAACTATGGCTACACCTTC
TRBV9	TRBD1	TRBJ1-3	many	CASSVSPGQGFSGNTIYF	TGTGCCAGCAGCGTATCTCCGGGACAGGGTTTCTCTGGAAACACCATATATTTT
TRBV2	TRBD2	TRBJ2-7	-	CASRGTSGSYEQYF	TGTGCCAGCAGGGGGACTAGCGGGTCCTACGAGCAGTACTTC
TRBV24-1	-	TRBJ1-2	many	CATSDPADRANYGYTF	TGTGCCACCAGTGATCCTGCGGACAGAGCTAACTATGGCTACACCTTC
TRBV10-3	TRBD1	TRBJ1-1	-	CAISGDRVMNTEAFF	TGTGCCATCAGTGGGGACAGGGTCATGAACACTGAAGCTTTCTTT
TRBV5-1	-	TRBJ2-2	-	CASSSHTGELFF	TGCGCCAGCAGCTCCCACACCGGGGAGCTGTTTTTT
TRBV10-3	-	TRBJ2-5	many	CAISESQILEETQYF	TGTGCCATCAGTGAGTCTCAGATACTAGAAGAGACCCAGTACTTC
TRBV25-1	TRBD1	TRBJ1-1	few	CASSEEGQGNTEAFF	TGTGCCAGCAGTGAAGAGGGACAGGGGAACACTGAAGCTTTCTTT
TRBV25-1	-	TRBJ1-1	many	CASSDRRVDTEAFF	TGTGCCAGCAGTGATCGCAGGGTAGATACTGAAGCTTTCTTT
TRBV5-1	TRBD1	TRBJ2-1	few	CASSGSGGYNEQFF	TGCGCCAGCAGCGGGTCAGGGGGCTACAATGAGCAGTTCTTC